Listed below are T cell receptor beta chains from one sample, sequenced in a study of CD8 T cells in ankylosing spondylitis. From the 5' RACE reads, TCRdb called clonotypes with MiXCR, one entry per CDR3 protein. The sample includes some 840,000 distinct CDR3 sequences, around 11% of them seen just once. The sequencing sample was made of blood, either unsorted or a sorted T cell fraction (not recorded which). The receptors derive from a male donor with ankylosing spondylitis. The CDR3 runs from the conserved cysteine through the conserved F or W. The size field is filled for only some rows; it gives once, few, many or a size class.

>TRBV20-1|TRBJ2-3|.
CSEGGRTDTQYF
>TRBV24-1|TRBJ2-3|few
CATSESREGDTQYF
>TRBV4-3|TRBJ1-2|.
CASSRTDSNYGYTF
>TRBV20-1|TRBJ1-4|few
CSAYRDRNEKLFF
>TRBV9|TRBJ1-6|few
CASSVDWGETPLHF
>TRBV20-1|TRBJ2-1|few
CSAVISGVSYNEQFF
>TRBV20-1|TRBJ1-5|.
CSALGPRLSNQPQHF
>TRBV2|TRBJ1-1|few
CASSVTGGAFF
>TRBV10-2|TRBJ2-1|.
CASGTGGYRPEQFF
>TRBV10-3|TRBJ2-1|.
CAIRSLSQSYNEQFF
>TRBV28|TRBJ2-2|.
CASRTRGGADTGELFF
>TRBV29-1|TRBJ1-2|.
CSAATGGGTRGYTF
>TRBV25-1|TRBJ1-1|few
CASSERIAGPTEAFF
>TRBV2|TRBJ1-1|.
CASYGQGSEAFF
>TRBV5-1|TRBJ2-5|.
CASSSTSGNPGETQYF
>TRBV9|TRBJ2-3|few
CASSVATSTDTQYF
>TRBV28|TRBJ1-2|few
CASRREGYGYTF
>TRBV20-1|TRBJ1-2|few
CSASQRIQIGYTF
>TRBV6-6|TRBJ2-7|.
CARQATAYEQYF
>TRBV7-9|TRBJ2-3|few
CASSLALREGTDTQYF
>TRBV6-2/TRBV6-3|TRBJ1-2|.
CASSYIGQGFSNYGYTF
>TRBV7-3|TRBJ2-1|few
CASSFASGAYNEQFF
>TRBV15|TRBJ2-3|few
CATSRDGRITDTQYF
>TRBV11-3|TRBJ2-2|few
CASSPGQGTGELFF
>TRBV5-4|TRBJ2-2|.
CASSPRVIGELFF
>TRBV5-1|TRBJ2-1|.
CASSTQGQTNEQFF
>TRBV7-2|TRBJ2-2|.
CASSLRQMNTGELFF
>TRBV10-1|TRBJ2-1|few
CASSREVLAGGRNEQFF
>TRBV24-1|TRBJ1-2|.
CATSDLTDTRGYTF
>TRBV20-1|TRBJ1-1|few
CSATYWNTEAFF
>TRBV5-1|TRBJ1-6|.
CASSLVGQGISPLHF
>TRBV20-1|TRBJ2-7|many
CSGSLGARYEQYF
>TRBV20-1|TRBJ2-7|.
CSATRTVRTYEQYF
>TRBV5-1|TRBJ1-2|few
CASSPNRVGDYGYTF
>TRBV5-5|TRBJ2-1|many
CASSSDIYNEQFF
>TRBV7-9|TRBJ2-5|few
CASGGLGGETQYF
>TRBV12-3/TRBV12-4|TRBJ2-2|.
CASRSGGMGNTGELFF
>TRBV12-3/TRBV12-4|TRBJ2-6|.
CASSTQFRSGANVLTF
>TRBV7-2|TRBJ1-4|few
CASSLLGRGYEKLFF
>TRBV6-1|TRBJ2-4|.
CASSQTGPGTGKNIQYF
>TRBV20-1|TRBJ2-5|.
CSAITLAGGQETQYF
>TRBV7-2|TRBJ2-4|many
CASSPSRGAGFQYF
>TRBV6-5|TRBJ2-7|.
CASSYRDRVYEQYF
>TRBV5-1|TRBJ2-3|many
CASSLSSGRRDTQYF
>TRBV10-3|TRBJ2-7|few
CAISSQTHYEQYF
>TRBV5-1|TRBJ2-7|many
CASSAGPTYEQYF
>TRBV11-1|TRBJ2-1|.
CASSPPTGNNLYEQFF
>TRBV20-1|TRBJ2-3|few
CRASGVSTDTQYF
>TRBV20-1|TRBJ2-3|.
CSAWVQEREYQDTQYF
>TRBV20-1|TRBJ2-7|.
CSARGPTSGSYEQYF
>TRBV7-2|TRBJ2-7|.
CASSLNLREQYF
>TRBV6-2/TRBV6-3|TRBJ2-7|few
CASHRTGEQYF